This T cell receptor beta chain was retrieved from a study of cytomegalovirus exposure and HLA in healthy donors. Study results and limitations: For most TCR sequences rarity was the rule, although some public TCRs occurred in many donors. Some V segments, TRBV6-2 and TRBV6-3 among them, were indistinguishable and were therefore excluded.

60 Vbeta and 13 Jbeta primers were used in PCR. Only in-frame clones appear in the TCRdb table, and some are missing; sequencing was by immunoSEQ multiplex PCR. The sample has about 77,000 clones; about 71% are singletons. Unmatched junction bases numbered 10, after V lost 6 bases and J lost 9 bases. The CDR3 spans 14 residues. The germline gives CDR1 MNHEY, CDR2 SVGAGI. With respect to this clone: Antigen specificity is unknown.

Sequencing input: PBMCs. This receptor was taken from a middle-aged woman in good health and CMV-seronegative. The chain has TRBV6-5 and TRBJ2-3; 9 bases are shared with TRBD2. The chain's CDR3 is CASSPHGAGGTQYF. CDR3 in DNA: TGTGCCAGCAGCCCCCACGGAGCGGGAGGAACGCAGTATTTT.